This TCR beta chain was obtained from a study of T cells in Graves' hyperthyroidism and ophthalmopathy. From RNA transcripts, TCR beta CDR3 regions were amplified. First-round RT-PCR with HTBI primers amplified the TCR CDR3 region. TCRdb analysed the multiplex PCR reads with MiXCR anew, one entry per CDR3 protein. The sample contains roughly 360,000 distinct CDR3 sequences, roughly 14% of which appear only once. CDR1 and CDR2 (germline): SGDLS, YYNGEE. The V and J ends lost 0 bases and 7 bases respectively, with 19 bases between them. The CDR3 runs 16 residues. The clonotype originates from a man aged 25 to 45 with Graves' hyperthyroidism that later progressed to Graves' ophthalmopathy. Sequencing was done on a sample of blood. The V call is TRBV9, the J call TRBJ1-2, with unresolved D. This CDR3 is CASSVGGGAGSGGYTF. The CDR3 bases are TGTGCCAGCAGCGTAGGCGGCGGAGCGGGATCTGGTGGCTACACCTTC.